This TCR beta chain stems from a study of cytomegalovirus exposure and HLA in healthy donors. Researchers ran the PCR with 60 Vbeta and 13 Jbeta primers. Generated by immunoSEQ multiplex PCR, the TCRdb table keeps only in-frame clones and is missing some. The table has around 180,000 clones, around 80% seen once. Trimming cost V 8 bases and J 5 bases; bases outside gene matches: 12. Germline V lookup: CDR1 SQVTM, CDR2 ANQGSEA. CDR3 length: 13 amino acids. V gene TRBV29-1 combines with J gene TRBJ2-7; 7 bases line up with TRBD1. This TCR derives from a woman in her 40s in good health and CMV-seronegative. Sequencing was carried out using PBMCs. For the CDR3, the DNA is TGCAGCTTCCTAGACAGGGCTCTGAACGAGCAGTACTTC. Protein sequence: CSFLDRALNEQYF.